A single sample is the source of the 22 T cell receptor beta chains below, sequenced in a study of CD8 T cells in ankylosing spondylitis. TCRdb recomputed calls from the 5' RACE reads with MiXCR, one row per CDR3 protein. Among some 220,000 distinct CDR3 sequences, 10% to 13% were seen once, and the ten largest hold 2.6%. Sample: blood, either unsorted or a sorted T cell fraction (not recorded which). The receptor set was obtained from a male donor with ankylosing spondylitis or in good health (not recorded which).

This sequence joins TRBV6-2 or TRBV6-3 and TRBJ1-3; 8 nucleotides align to TRBD1. The CDR3 is 13 residues long. Germline CDR1 and CDR2: MNHEY and SVGEGT. V shed 10 bases, J shed 0 bases, and the junction held 2 bases outside the gene matches. CDR3 residues: CATDRGSGNTIYF. CDR3 bases: TGTGCCACCGACAGGGGCTCTGGAAACACCATATATTTT.

This clonotype was detected ten times or more. The V and J genes are TRBV20-1 and TRBJ2-1, with 10 nucleotides matching TRBD2. Germline assignment: CDR1 DFQATT and CDR2 SNEGSKA (reference sequence). The V segment lost 4 bases and the J segment 2 bases; nucleotides outside the gene matches: 5. CDR3 length equals 15 residues. CDR3 nucleotide sequence: TGCAGTGCTACAATAGCGGGAGGCCCCTACAATGAGCAGTTCTTC. It is translated as CSATIAGGPYNEQFF.

At least ten counts were recorded for this clonotype. This chain links TRBV11-3 with TRBJ2-1, with 9 bases matching TRBD1. This CDR3 has 15 amino acids. The ends lost 7 bases at V and 8 bases at J; junction bases unmatched: 12. Germline V gene data show CDR1 as SGHNT and CDR2 as YENEEA. The CDR3 nucleotides read TGTGCCAGCACCCGAGGGACAGGGAGGAACGATGAGCAGTTCTTC. This sequence encodes CASTRGTGRNDEQFF.

This clonotype has ten or more counts. The chain recombines TRBV12-3 or TRBV12-4 with TRBJ2-5; a possible D gene is TRBD2 (6 bases). V was pared by 7 bases and J by 3 bases, with 12 bases between. The CDR3 covers 13 residues. For the CDR3, the DNA is TGTGCCAGCATGTCGGGACTTGAAGAGACCCAGTACTTC. Translated, it gives CASMSGLEETQYF.

This chain links TRBV6-6 with TRBJ2-1; TRBD2 agrees at 7 bases. Germline CDR1 and CDR2: MNHNY and SVGAGI (reference sequence). The J segment lost 14 bases and the V segment lost 4 bases, leaving 8 bases of the junction unmatched. The CDR3 length is 12 residues. The CDR3 sequence: CASSSEGLGEFF. For the CDR3, the DNA is TGTGCCAGCAGTTCCGAAGGACTAGGGGAGTTCTTC.

This clonotype was seen more than once but under ten times. The chain combines TRBV7-2 with TRBJ2-1; possibly TRBD2 for D (6 bases). CDR1 is SGHTA and CDR2 is FQGNSA in the germline V gene. Trimming took off 5 bases at V and 1 base at J, with 12 bases between the two ends. The CDR3 contains 15 residues. The CDR3 bases are TGTGCCAGCAGCCGAGGAGGGATTTCCTACAATGAGCAGTTCTTC. This gives the protein CASSRGGISYNEQFF. Looking up the rest from reference TRBV7-2 and TRBJ2-1 gives the full variable domain: GAGVSQSPSNKVTEKGKDVELRCDPISGHTALYWYRQSLGQGLEFLIYFQGNSAPDKSGLPSDRFSAERTGGSVSTLTIQRTQQEDSAVYLCASSRGGISYNEQFFGPGTRLTVL.

The chain has TRBV20-1 and TRBJ1-2; D is possibly TRBD1 (5 bases). Between the trimmed V and J ends, which lost 4 bases and 8 bases, there was a span of 11 bases. From germline, CDR1 is DFQATT and CDR2 SNEGSKA (reference sequence). The CDR3 consists of 11 residues. CDR3 region: CSAKTTAGYTF. Written as DNA, the CDR3 is TGCAGTGCTAAAACGACAGCGGGCTACACCTTC.

This clonotype was seen repeatedly, ten times or more. V is TRBV2 and J is TRBJ1-2; D call uncertain. Trimming took off 3 bases at V and 3 bases at J, with 2 bases between the two ends. CDR3 length: 11 residues. Per the germline V gene, CDR1 is SNHLY and CDR2 is FYNNEI. DNA of the CDR3: TGTGCCAGCAGTGATGACTATGGCTACACCTTC. It yields the protein CASSDDYGYTF. Full variable domain (missing parts from reference TRBV2 and TRBJ1-2): EPEVTQTPSHQVTQMGQEVILRCVPISNHLYFYWYRQILGQKVEFLVSFYNNEISEKSEIFDDQFSVERPDGSNFTLKIRSTKLEDSAMYFCASSDDYGYTFGSGTRLTVV.

The J gene is TRBJ2-1, the V gene TRBV4-1; 9 bases align to TRBD2. CDR3 length: 16 amino acids. Germline V gene sequence: CDR1 MGHRA, CDR2 YSYEKL. Unmatched junction bases numbered 5, after V lost 4 bases and J lost 1 base. CDR3 sequence (DNA): TGCGCCAGCAGCCGAGAGCGGGAGGAATCCTACAATGAGCAGTTCTTC. Amino acid sequence: CASSREREESYNEQFF.

The chain employs TRBV29-1 and TRBJ2-3, with unresolved D. This CDR3 is built from 14 residues. Germline V gives CDR1 SQVTM, CDR2 ANQGSEA. Trimming pared 6 bases from V and 0 bases from J, leaving 13 bases between. The CDR3 loop is CSVDGPLSTDTQYF. CDR3 DNA: TGCAGCGTGGACGGACCTCTTAGCACAGATACGCAGTATTTT.

This clonotype was picked up many times. The chain has TRBV29-1 and TRBJ2-7; 9 positions match TRBD1. With 3 bases clipped from V and 3 bases from J, the junction kept 3 bases outside the gene matches. CDR3 size: 13 residues. Looked up from germline, CDR1 is SQVTM and CDR2 is ANQGSEA. The CDR3 sequence: CSVEGQGDYEQYF. The DNA of the CDR3 is TGCAGCGTTGAGGGACAGGGTGACTACGAGCAGTACTTC.

The sample holds many counts of this clonotype. The chain uses TRBV5-1 and TRBJ2-1, with a weak D call TRBD2 (5 bases). CDR1 is SGHRS, CDR2 YFSETQ, per germline. The CDR3 runs 14 residues. Trimming cost V 3 bases and J 5 bases, with 12 bases left between them. The CDR3 nucleotides are TGCGCCAGCAGCTCCGGACCCGGGAACAATGAGCAGTTCTTC. Translating it yields CASSSGPGNNEQFF.

This clonotype occurred many times. The chain uses TRBV30 and TRBJ2-2; 7 nucleotides line up with TRBD1. CDR3 length: 14 residues. The germline CDR1 and CDR2 sequences are GTSNPN and SVGIG (reference sequence). The J segment lost 6 bases and the V segment lost 2 bases, leaving 6 bases of the junction unmatched. Written as DNA, the CDR3 is TGTGCCTGGAGTCGACCTGACAGGGCCGGGGAGCTGTTTTTT. It is translated as CAWSRPDRAGELFF. Filled out from reference TRBV30 and TRBJ2-2, the complete variable domain reads SQTIHQWPATLVQPVGSPLSLECTVEGTSNPNLYWYRQAAGRGLQLLFYSVGIGQISSEVPQNLSASRPQDRQFILSSKKLLLSDSGFYLCAWSRPDRAGELFFGEGSRLTVL.

J is TRBJ2-3 and V is TRBV12-3 or TRBV12-4; D perhaps matches TRBD2 (6 bases). The CDR3 spans 14 residues. V was clipped by 1 base and J by 6 bases, with 11 bases between them. The DNA for the CDR3 is TGTGCCAGCAGTTTAGACACCGGAGGGGATACGCAGTATTTT. This sequence encodes CASSLDTGGDTQYF.

In its sample, this clonotype was seen many times. The junction differs from germline at one of its ends, possibly a read error. This chain joins TRBV3-1 and TRBJ2-7; TRBD2 is a possible D gene (6 bases). The CDR3 covers 11 residues. Per germline, CDR1 LGHDT and CDR2 YNNKEL (reference sequence). Here the CDR3 reads CASSQGLEGCF. The CDR3 DNA reads TGTGCCAGCAGCCAAGGGCTGGAGGGGTGCTTC.

This clonotype was counted many times. The chain uses TRBV20-1 and TRBJ1-2; D uncertain. The CDR3 covers 13 residues. V was shortened by 1 base and J by 6 bases, with 12 bases between the two germline ends. In germline, CDR1 is DFQATT, CDR2 SNEGSKA (reference sequence). CDR3 DNA sequence: TGCAGTGCTAGAGCGATAGGGATTAATGGCTACACCTTC. Translating gives CSARAIGINGYTF.

This clonotype was seen at least ten times. The chain uses TRBV2 and TRBJ2-1; TRBD2 agrees at 13 bases. Germline loops: CDR1 SNHLY, CDR2 FYNNEI. This CDR3 comprises 20 residues. V gave up 6 bases and J gave up 0 bases; unmatched junction bases: 14. This chain's CDR3 is CASSDRRLAGGDSSYNEQFF. CDR3 nucleotides: TGTGCCAGCAGCGACCGCCGACTAGCGGGAGGCGATAGCTCCTACAATGAGCAGTTCTTC.

This clonotype was detected many times. V is TRBV5-1 and J is TRBJ1-2; D unresolved. The ends were cut back, 1 base at V and 8 bases at J, with 15 bases in the middle. This CDR3 has 14 amino acids. Germline V CDR1 and CDR2: SGHRS, YFSETQ. CDR3 DNA sequence: TGCGCCAGCAGCTTGAGCAACAGTCAAGAGGGCTACACCTTC. It translates to CASSLSNSQEGYTF.

The CDR3 here is CASSPGLGMPLHF. The CDR3 region has the DNA TGTGCCAGCAGCCCCGGTCTGGGAATGCCCCTCCACTTT. The chain links TRBV7-9 to TRBJ1-6, with D unclear. CDR1 is SEHNR, CDR2 FQNEAQ, per germline (reference sequence). The CDR3 consists of 13 residues. Trimming removed 5 bases from V and 13 bases from J, with 15 bases in between.

This clonotype was picked up many times. V is TRBV2 and J is TRBJ2-7; 8 bases line up with TRBD1. V lost 2 bases to trimming and J lost 4 bases; unmatched junction nucleotides: 7. The CDR3 loop spans 15 amino acids. Germline CDR1 SNHLY, CDR2 FYNNEI. Written as DNA, the CDR3 is TGTGCCAGCAGTGAAAGAGGACAGGGTATATACGAGCAGTACTTC. Protein sequence: CASSERGQGIYEQYF.

On this clonotype itself: This may come from a read error, since a much larger clone is one base off. V and J are TRBV11-1 and TRBJ2-4; 7 positions match TRBD2. This CDR3 region has 15 residues. Germline values: CDR1 SGHAT, CDR2 FQDESV (reference sequence). CDR3 DNA: TGTGTCAGCAGCTTAGAGCGGGGACTTAAAAACATTCAGTACTTC. Protein sequence: CVSSLERGLKNIQYF.

The rearrangement links TRBV4-2 to TRBJ2-3; 15 bases fit TRBD2. This CDR3 region has 20 residues. Per germline, CDR1 LGHNA and CDR2 YNFKEQ. V gave up 3 bases and J gave up 1 base; unmatched junction bases: 11. This CDR3 reads CASSHSGTSGGKRGTDTQYF. The CDR3 DNA sequence: TGTGCCAGCAGCCATTCCGGGACTAGCGGGGGGAAGAGGGGCACAGATACGCAGTATTTT.